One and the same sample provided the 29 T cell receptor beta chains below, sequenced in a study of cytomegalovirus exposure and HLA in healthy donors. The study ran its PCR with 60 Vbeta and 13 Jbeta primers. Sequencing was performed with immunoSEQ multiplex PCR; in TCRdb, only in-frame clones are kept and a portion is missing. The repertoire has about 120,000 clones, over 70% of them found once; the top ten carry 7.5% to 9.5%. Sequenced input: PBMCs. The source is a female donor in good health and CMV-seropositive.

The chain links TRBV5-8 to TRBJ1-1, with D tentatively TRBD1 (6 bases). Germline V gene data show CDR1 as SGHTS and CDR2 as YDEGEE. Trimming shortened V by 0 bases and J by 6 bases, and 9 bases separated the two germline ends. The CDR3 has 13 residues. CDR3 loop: CASSLVWGPEAFF. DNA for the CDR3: TGTGCCAGCAGCTTGGTATGGGGGCCTGAAGCTTTCTTT. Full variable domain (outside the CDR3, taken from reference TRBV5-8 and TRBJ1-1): EAGVTQSPTHLIKTRGQQATLRCSPISGHTSVYWYQQALGLGLQFLLWYDEGEERNRGNFPPRFSGRQFPNYSSELNVNALELEDSALYLCASSLVWGPEAFFGQGTRLTVV.

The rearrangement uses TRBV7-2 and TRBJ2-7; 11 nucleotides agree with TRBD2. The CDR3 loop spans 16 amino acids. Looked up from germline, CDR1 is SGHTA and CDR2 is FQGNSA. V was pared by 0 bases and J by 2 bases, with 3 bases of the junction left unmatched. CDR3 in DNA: TGTGCCAGCAGCTTAGCGATTAGCGGGGGGGCCTACGAGCAGTACTTC. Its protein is CASSLAISGGAYEQYF.

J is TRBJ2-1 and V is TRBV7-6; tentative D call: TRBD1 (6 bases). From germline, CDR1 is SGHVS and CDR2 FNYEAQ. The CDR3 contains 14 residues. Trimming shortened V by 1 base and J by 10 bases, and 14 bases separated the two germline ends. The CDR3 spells CASSLETGRAEQFF. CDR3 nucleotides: TGTGCCAGCAGCTTAGAAACAGGGCGGGCCGAGCAGTTCTTC.

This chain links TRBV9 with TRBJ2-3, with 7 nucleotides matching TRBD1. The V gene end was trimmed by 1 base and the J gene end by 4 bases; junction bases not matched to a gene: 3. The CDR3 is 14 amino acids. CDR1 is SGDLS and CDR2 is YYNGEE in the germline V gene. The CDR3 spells CASSVRQGADTQYF. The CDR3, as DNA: TGTGCCAGCAGCGTAAGACAGGGAGCAGATACGCAGTATTTT.

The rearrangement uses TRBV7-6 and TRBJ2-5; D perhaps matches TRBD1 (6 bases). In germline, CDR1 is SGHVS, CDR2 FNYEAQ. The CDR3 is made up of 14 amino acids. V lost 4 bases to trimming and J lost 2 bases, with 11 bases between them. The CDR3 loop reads CASSYGQSQETQYF. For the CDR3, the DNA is TGTGCCAGCAGCTACGGACAGTCTCAAGAGACCCAGTACTTC.

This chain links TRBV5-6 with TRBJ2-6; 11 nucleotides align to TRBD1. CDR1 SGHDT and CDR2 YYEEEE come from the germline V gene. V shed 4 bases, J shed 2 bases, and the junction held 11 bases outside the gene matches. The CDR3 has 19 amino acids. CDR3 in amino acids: CASSEDRGQWIPGANVLTF. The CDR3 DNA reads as TGTGCCAGCAGCGAGGACAGGGGGCAATGGATTCCTGGGGCCAACGTCCTGACTTTC.

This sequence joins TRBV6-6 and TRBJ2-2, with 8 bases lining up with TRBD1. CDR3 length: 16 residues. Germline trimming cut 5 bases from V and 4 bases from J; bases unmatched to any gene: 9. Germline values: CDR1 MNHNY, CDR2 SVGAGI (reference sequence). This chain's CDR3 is CASSPSQGVFTGELFF. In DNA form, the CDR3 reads TGTGCCAGCAGTCCCTCACAGGGGGTTTTCACCGGGGAGCTGTTTTTT.

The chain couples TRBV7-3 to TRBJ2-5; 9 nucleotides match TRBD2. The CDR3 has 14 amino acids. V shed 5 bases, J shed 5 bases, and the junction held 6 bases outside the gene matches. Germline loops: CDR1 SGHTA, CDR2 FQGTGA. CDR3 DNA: TGTGCCAGCAGCCTTAGCGGGGGTAGGGAGACCCAGTACTTC. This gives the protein CASSLSGGRETQYF.

The CDR3 spells CASSLGGGWNTGELFF. Written as DNA, the CDR3 is TGTGCCAGCAGCTTGGGAGGGGGATGGAACACCGGGGAGCTGTTTTTT. V gene TRBV11-3 combines with J gene TRBJ2-2; D possibly corresponds to TRBD2 (7 bases). Per germline, CDR1 SGHNT and CDR2 YENEEA. This CDR3 spans 16 amino acids. With 3 bases removed from V and 1 base from J, the gap between germline ends came to 12 bases. Complete variable domain (other parts from reference TRBV11-3 and TRBJ2-2): EAGVVQSPRYKIIEKKQPVAFWCNPISGHNTLYWYLQNLGQGPELLIRYENEEAVDDSQLPKDRFSAERLKGVDSTLKIQPAELGDSAVYLCASSLGGGWNTGELFFGEGSRLTVL.

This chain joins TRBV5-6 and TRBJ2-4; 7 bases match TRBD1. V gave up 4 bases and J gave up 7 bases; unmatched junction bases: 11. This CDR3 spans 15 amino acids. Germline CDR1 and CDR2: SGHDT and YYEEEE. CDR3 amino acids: CASSEIYRGGNIQYF. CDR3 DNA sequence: TGTGCCAGCAGCGAGATCTACAGGGGTGGGAACATTCAGTACTTC. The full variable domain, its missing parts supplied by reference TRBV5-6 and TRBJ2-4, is DAGVTQSPTHLIKTRGQQVTLRCSPKSGHDTVSWYQQALGQGPQFIFQYYEEEERQRGNFPDRFSGHQFPNYSSELNVNALLLGDSALYLCASSEIYRGGNIQYFGAGTRLSVL.

The CDR3 DNA is TGTGCCAGCAGCTTAGTGGGGACAGGGGGCCCAGATACGCAGTATTTT. It specifies CASSLVGTGGPDTQYF. This chain links TRBV7-8 with TRBJ2-3, with TRBD1 matching 12 bases. The CDR3 runs to 16 residues. Germline CDR1 and CDR2: SGHVS and FQNEAQ. Losses at the gene ends were 1 base for V and 4 bases for J; bases not matched to a gene: 3.

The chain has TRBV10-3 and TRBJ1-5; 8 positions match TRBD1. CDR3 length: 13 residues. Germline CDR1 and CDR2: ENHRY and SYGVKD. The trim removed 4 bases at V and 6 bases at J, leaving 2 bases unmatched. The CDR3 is CAISVGQGQPQHF. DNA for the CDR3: TGTGCCATCAGTGTTGGACAGGGTCAGCCCCAGCATTTT.

DNA of the CDR3: TGTGCCAGCTCACCAGGGACAGGCGCTTGGGAGCAGTACTTC. Amino acid sequence: CASSPGTGAWEQYF. The rearrangement uses TRBV18 and TRBJ2-7; 8 bases line up with TRBD1. The germline gives CDR1 KGHSH, CDR2 LQKENI. V shed 2 bases and J 7 bases; nucleotides not matched to a gene: 7. This CDR3 is 14 amino acids long.

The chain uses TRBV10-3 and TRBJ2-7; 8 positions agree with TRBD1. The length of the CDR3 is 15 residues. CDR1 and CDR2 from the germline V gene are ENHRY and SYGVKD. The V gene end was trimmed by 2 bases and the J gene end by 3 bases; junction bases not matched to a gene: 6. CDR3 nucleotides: TGTGCCATCAGTGAGATTCAGGGGGCACGCTACGAGCAGTACTTC. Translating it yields CAISEIQGARYEQYF.

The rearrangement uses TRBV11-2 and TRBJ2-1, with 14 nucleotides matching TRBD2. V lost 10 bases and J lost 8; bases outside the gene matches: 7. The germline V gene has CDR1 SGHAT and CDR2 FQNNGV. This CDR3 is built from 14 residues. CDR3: CATPGLAGADEQFF. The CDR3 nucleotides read TGTGCCACCCCGGGACTAGCGGGGGCGGATGAGCAGTTCTTC.

CDR3 in amino acids: CASSWGGNSPLHF. The DNA for the CDR3 is TGTGCCAGCAGTTGGGGGGGCAATTCACCCCTCCACTTT. V usage is TRBV27 and J usage is TRBJ1-6; maybe TRBD1 (6 bases). Germline-derived CDR1 and CDR2 are MNHEY and SMNVEV (reference sequence). The V gene lost 4 bases and the J gene lost 7 bases, with 8 bases spanning the gap. The CDR3 extends over 13 amino acids.

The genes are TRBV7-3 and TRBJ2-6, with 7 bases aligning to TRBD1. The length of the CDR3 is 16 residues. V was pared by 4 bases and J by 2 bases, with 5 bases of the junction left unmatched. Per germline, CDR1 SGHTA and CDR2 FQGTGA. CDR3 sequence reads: CASSSTGMAGANVLTF. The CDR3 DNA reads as TGTGCCAGCAGCTCGACAGGGATGGCTGGGGCCAACGTCCTGACTTTC.

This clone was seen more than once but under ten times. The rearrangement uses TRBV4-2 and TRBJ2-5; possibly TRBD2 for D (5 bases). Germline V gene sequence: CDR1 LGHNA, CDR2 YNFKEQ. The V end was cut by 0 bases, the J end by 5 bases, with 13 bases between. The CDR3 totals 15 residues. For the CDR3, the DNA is TGTGCCAGCAGCCAAGAATACGGGATTCGGGAGACCCAGTACTTC. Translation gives CASSQEYGIRETQYF.

CDR3: CASSRNRGRGEKLFF. The CDR3 nucleotides read TGTGCCAGCAGCCGAAACAGGGGGCGCGGAGAAAAACTGTTTTTT. The rearrangement links TRBV9 to TRBJ1-4, with TRBD1 identical over 9 bases. CDR1 is SGDLS, CDR2 YYNGEE, per germline. The CDR3 covers 15 residues. J gave up 8 bases and V 4 bases, and 9 bases lay outside the gene matches. The full variable domain, with the rest looked up from reference TRBV9 and TRBJ1-4, is DSGVTQTPKHLITATGQRVTLRCSPRSGDLSVYWYQQSLDQGLQFLIQYYNGEERAKGNILERFSAQQFPDLHSELNLSSLELGDSALYFCASSRNRGRGEKLFFGSGTQLSVL.

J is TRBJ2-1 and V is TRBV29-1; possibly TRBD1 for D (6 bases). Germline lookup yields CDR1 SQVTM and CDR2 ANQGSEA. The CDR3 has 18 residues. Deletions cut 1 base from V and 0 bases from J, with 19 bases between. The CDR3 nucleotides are TGCAGCGTTGAAGGCGAGGGACATACAGGGAGCTCCTACAATGAGCAGTTCTTC. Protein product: CSVEGEGHTGSSYNEQFF.

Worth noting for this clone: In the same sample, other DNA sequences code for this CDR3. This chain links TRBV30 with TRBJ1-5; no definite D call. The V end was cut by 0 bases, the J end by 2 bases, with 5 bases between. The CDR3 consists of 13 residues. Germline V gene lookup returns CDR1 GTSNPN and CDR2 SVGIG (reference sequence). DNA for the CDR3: TGTGCCTGGAGTGTACGAGGCAATCAGCCCCAGCATTTT. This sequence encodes CAWSVRGNQPQHF. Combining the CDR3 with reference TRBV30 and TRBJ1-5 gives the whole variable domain SQTIHQWPATLVQPVGSPLSLECTVEGTSNPNLYWYRQAAGRGLQLLFYSVGIGQISSEVPQNLSASRPQDRQFILSSKKLLLSDSGFYLCAWSVRGNQPQHFGDGTRLSIL.

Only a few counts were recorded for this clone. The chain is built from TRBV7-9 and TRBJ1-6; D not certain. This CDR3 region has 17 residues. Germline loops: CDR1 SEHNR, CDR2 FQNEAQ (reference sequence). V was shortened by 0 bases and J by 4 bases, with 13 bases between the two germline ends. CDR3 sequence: CASSLAGLGGYNSPLHF. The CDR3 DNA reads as TGTGCCAGCAGCTTAGCGGGGTTAGGAGGGTATAATTCACCCCTCCACTTT.

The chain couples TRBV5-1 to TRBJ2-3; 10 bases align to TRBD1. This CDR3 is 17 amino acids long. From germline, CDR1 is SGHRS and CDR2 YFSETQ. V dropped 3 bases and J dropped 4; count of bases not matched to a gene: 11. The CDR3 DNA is TGCGCCAGCAGCTATGCTCCGGGACAGGGGAGGGCAGATACGCAGTATTTT. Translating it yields CASSYAPGQGRADTQYF.

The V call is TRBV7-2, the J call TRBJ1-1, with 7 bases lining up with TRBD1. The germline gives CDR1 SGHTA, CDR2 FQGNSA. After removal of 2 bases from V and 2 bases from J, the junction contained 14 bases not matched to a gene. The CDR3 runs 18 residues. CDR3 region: CASSLHQGTADLNTEAFF. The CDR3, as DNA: TGTGCCAGCAGCTTACATCAGGGGACAGCCGACCTTAACACTGAAGCTTTCTTT.

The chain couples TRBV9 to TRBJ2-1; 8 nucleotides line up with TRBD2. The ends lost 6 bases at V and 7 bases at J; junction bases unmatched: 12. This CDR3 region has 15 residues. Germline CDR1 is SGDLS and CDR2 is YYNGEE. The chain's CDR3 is CASTSTGGTNNEQFF. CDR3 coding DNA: TGTGCCAGCACCTCCACGGGAGGGACGAATAATGAGCAGTTCTTC.

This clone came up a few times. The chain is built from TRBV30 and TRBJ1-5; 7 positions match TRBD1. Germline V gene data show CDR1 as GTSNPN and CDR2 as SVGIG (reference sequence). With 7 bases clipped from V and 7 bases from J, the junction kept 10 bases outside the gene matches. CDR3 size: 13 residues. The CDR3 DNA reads TGTGCCTACGATATGACAGGGCGGCAGCCCCAGCATTTT. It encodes CAYDMTGRQPQHF. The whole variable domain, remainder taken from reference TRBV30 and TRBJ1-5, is SQTIHQWPATLVQPVGSPLSLECTVEGTSNPNLYWYRQAAGRGLQLLFYSVGIGQISSEVPQNLSASRPQDRQFILSSKKLLLSDSGFYLCAYDMTGRQPQHFGDGTRLSIL.

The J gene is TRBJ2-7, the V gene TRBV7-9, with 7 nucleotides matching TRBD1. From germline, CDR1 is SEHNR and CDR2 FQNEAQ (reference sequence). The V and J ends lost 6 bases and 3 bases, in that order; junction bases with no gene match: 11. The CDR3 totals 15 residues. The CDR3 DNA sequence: TGTGCCAGCAGTCCGTCAGGGGGAGAACTCTACGAGCAGTACTTC. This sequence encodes CASSPSGGELYEQYF.

The CDR3 region has the DNA TGCGCCAGCAGCTTGGAGTATCGGGGGTATAATTCACCCCTCCACTTT. Protein sequence: CASSLEYRGYNSPLHF. V usage is TRBV5-1 and J usage is TRBJ1-6; the D gene is possibly TRBD1 (5 bases). Germline-derived CDR1 and CDR2 are SGHRS and YFSETQ. The V gene lost 0 bases and the J gene lost 4 bases, with 11 bases spanning the gap. The CDR3 is 16 residues long. The full variable domain, its missing parts supplied by reference TRBV5-1 and TRBJ1-6, is KAGVTQTPRYLIKTRGQQVTLSCSPISGHRSVSWYQQTPGQGLQFLFEYFSETQRNKGNFPGRFSGRQFSNSRSEMNVSTLELGDSALYLCASSLEYRGYNSPLHFGNGTRLTVT.

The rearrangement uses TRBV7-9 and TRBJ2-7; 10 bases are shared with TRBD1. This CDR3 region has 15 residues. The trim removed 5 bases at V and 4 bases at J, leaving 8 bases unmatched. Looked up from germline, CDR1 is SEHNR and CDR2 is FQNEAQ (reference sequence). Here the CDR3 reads CASSAPDRGIYEQYF. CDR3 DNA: TGTGCCAGCAGCGCCCCGGACAGGGGGATATACGAGCAGTACTTC.